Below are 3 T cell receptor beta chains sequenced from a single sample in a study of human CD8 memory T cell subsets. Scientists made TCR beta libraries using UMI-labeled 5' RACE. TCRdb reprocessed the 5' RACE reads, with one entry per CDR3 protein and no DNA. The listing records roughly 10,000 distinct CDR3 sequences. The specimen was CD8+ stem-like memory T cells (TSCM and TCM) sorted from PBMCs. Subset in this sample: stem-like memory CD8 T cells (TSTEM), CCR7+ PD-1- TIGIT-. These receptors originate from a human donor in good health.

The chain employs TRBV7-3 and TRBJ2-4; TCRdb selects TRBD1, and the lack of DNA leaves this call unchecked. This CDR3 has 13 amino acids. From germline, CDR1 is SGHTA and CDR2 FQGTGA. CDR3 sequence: CASSLIAGDIQYF.

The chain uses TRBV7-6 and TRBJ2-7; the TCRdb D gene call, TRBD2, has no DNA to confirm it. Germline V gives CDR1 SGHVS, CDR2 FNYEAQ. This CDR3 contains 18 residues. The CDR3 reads CASSPGLAGALSSYEQYF.

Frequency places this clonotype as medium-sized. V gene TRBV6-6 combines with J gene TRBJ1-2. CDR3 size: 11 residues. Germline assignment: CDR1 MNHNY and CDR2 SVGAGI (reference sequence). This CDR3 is CALREVYGYTF.